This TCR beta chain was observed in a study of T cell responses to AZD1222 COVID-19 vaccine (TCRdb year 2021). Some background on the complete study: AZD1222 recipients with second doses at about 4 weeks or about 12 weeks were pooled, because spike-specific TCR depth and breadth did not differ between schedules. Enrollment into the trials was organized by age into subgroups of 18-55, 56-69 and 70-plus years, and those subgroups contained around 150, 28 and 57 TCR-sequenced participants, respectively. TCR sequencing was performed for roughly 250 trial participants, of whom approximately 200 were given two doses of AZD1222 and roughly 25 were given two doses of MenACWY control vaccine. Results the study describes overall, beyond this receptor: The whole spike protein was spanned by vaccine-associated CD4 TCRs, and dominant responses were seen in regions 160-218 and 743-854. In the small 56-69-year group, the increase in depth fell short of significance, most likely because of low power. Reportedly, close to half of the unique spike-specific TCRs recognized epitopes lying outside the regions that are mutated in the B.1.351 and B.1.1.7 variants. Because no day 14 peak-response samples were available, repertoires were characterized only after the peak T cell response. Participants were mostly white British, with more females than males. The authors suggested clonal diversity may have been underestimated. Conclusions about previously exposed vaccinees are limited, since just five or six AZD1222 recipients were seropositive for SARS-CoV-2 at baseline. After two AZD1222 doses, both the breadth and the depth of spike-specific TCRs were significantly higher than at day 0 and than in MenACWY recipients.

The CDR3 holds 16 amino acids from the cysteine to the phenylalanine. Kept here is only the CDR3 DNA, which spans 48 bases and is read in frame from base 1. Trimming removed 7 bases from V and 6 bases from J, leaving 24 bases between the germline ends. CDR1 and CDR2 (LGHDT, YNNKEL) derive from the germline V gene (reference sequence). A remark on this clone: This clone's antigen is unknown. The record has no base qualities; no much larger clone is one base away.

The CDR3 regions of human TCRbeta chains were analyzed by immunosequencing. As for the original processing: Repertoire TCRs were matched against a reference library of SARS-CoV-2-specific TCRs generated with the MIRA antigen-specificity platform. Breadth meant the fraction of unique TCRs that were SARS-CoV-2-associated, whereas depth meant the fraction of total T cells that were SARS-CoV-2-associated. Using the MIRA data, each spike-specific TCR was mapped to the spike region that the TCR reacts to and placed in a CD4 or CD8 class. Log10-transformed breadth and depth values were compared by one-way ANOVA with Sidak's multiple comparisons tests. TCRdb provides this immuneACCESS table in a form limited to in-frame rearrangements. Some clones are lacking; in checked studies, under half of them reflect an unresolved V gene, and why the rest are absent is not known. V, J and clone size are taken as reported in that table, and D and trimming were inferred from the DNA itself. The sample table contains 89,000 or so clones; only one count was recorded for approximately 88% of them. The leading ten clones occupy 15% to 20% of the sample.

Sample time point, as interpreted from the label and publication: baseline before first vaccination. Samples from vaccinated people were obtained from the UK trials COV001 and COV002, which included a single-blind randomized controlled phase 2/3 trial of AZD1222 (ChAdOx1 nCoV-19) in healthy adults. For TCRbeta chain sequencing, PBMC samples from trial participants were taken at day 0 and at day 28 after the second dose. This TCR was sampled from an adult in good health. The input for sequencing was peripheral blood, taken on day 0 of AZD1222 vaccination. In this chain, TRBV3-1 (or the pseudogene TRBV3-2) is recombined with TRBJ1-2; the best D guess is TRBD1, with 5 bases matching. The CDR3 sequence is CASTGFGGFPSHGYTF. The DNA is TGTGCCAGCACCGGATTTGGGGGATTCCCTTCGCATGGCTACACCTTC.